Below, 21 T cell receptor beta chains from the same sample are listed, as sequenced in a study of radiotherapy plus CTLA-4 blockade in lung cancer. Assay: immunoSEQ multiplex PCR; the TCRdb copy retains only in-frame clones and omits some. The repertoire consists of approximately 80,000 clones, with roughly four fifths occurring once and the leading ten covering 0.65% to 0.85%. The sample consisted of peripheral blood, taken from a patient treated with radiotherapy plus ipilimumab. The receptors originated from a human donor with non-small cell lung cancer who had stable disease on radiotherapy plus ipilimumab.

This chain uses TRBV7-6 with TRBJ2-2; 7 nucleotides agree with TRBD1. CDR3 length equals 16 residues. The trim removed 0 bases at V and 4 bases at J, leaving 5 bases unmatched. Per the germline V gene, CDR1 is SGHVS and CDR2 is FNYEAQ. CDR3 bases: TGTGCCAGCAGCTTAGCGTCGGGACAGTCCACCGGGGAGCTGTTTTTT. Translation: CASSLASGQSTGELFF.

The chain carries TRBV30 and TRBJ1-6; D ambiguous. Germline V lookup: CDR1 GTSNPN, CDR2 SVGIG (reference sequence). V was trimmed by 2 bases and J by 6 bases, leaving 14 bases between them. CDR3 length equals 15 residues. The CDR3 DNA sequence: TGTGCCTGGAGTCCGGGCGGAGGCTTTAATTCACCCCTCCACTTT. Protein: CAWSPGGGFNSPLHF.

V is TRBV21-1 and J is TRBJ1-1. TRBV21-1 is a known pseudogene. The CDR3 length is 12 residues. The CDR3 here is CASSKGNTEAFF. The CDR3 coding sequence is TGTGCCAGCAGCAAGGGGAACACTGAAGCTTTCTTT.

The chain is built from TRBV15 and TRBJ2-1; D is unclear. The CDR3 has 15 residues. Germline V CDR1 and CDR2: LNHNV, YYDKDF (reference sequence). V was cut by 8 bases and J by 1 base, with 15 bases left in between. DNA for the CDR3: TGTGCCACCCAGACATTACCGACGTCCTACAATGAGCAGTTCTTC. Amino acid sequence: CATQTLPTSYNEQFF.

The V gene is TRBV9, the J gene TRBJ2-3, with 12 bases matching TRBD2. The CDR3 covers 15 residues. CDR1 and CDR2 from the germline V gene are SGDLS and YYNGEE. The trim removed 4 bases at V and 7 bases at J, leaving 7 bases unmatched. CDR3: CASSPSSGRAYTQYF. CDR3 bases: TGTGCCAGCAGCCCCTCTAGCGGGAGGGCTTATACGCAGTATTTT. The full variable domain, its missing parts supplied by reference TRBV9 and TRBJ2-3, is DSGVTQTPKHLITATGQRVTLRCSPRSGDLSVYWYQQSLDQGLQFLIQYYNGEERAKGNILERFSAQQFPDLHSELNLSSLELGDSALYFCASSPSSGRAYTQYFGPGTRLTVL.

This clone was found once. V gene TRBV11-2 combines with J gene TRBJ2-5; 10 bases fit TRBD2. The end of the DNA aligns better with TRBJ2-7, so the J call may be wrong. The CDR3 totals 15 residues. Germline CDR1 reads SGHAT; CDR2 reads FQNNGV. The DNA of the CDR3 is TGTGCCAGCAGTTCCCAAGCGGGGGGGACCTACGAGCAGTACTTC. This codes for CASSSQAGGTYEQYF.

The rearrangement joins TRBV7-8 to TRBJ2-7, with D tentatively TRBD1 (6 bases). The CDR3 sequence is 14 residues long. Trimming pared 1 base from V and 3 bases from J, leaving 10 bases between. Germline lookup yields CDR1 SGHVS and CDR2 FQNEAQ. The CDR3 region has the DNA TGTGCCAGCAGCTTAGTGGCAGGGGACTACGAGCAGTACTTC. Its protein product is CASSLVAGDYEQYF.

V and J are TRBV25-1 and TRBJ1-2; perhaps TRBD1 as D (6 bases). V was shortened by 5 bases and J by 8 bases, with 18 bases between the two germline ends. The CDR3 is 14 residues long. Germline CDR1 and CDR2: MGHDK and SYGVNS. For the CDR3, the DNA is TGTGCCAGCAGTAAGCAGGGGCGATCTATAGGCTACACCTTC. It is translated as CASSKQGRSIGYTF.

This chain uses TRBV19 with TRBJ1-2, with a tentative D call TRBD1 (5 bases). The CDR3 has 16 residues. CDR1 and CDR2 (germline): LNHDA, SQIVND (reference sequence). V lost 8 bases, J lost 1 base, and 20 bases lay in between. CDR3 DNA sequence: TGTGCCAGTCAAGTCCGGGACGGCCTACTTAACTATGGCTACACCTTC. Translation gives CASQVRDGLLNYGYTF. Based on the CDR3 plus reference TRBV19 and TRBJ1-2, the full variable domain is DGGITQSPKYLFRKEGQNVTLSCEQNLNHDAMYWYRQDPGQGLRLIYYSQIVNDFQKGDIAEGYSVSREKKESFPLTVTSAQKNPTAFYLCASQVRDGLLNYGYTFGSGTRLTVV.

The CDR3 protein is CAWSNDIPSYEQYF. For the CDR3, the DNA is TGTGCCTGGAGTAACGACATCCCCTCCTACGAGCAGTACTTC. The chain couples TRBV30 to TRBJ2-7; D gene unclear. V lost 2 bases to trimming and J lost 0 bases, with 11 bases between them. Germline CDR1 is GTSNPN and CDR2 is SVGIG (reference sequence). There are 14 residues in the CDR3.

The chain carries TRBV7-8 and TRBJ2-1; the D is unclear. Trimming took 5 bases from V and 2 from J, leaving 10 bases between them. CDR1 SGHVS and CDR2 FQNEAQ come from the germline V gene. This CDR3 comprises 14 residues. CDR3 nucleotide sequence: TGTGCCAGCAGCACCCACATGACCTACAATGAGCAGTTCTTC. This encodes CASSTHMTYNEQFF.

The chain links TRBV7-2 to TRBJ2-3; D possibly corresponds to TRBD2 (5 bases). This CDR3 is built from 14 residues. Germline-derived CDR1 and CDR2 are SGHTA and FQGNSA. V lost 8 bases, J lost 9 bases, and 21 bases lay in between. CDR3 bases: TGTGCCAGCGCCATGGATCAATTCAGAGGGACGCAGTATTTT. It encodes CASAMDQFRGTQYF.

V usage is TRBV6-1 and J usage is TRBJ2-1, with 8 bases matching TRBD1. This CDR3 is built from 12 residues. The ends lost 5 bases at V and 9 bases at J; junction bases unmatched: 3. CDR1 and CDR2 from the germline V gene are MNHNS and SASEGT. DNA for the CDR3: TGTGCCAGCAGTAGGACAGGGAGTGAGCAGTTCTTC. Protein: CASSRTGSEQFF.

The CDR3 protein is CASRPQGVNTEAFF. The CDR3 bases are TGTGCCAGCAGACCACAGGGAGTGAACACTGAAGCTTTCTTT. The V gene is TRBV27, the J gene TRBJ1-1; tentatively, D is TRBD1 (6 bases). This CDR3 has 14 residues. Trimming removed 6 bases at V and 0 bases at J, with 11 bases between. CDR1 MNHEY and CDR2 SMNVEV come from the germline V gene (reference sequence).

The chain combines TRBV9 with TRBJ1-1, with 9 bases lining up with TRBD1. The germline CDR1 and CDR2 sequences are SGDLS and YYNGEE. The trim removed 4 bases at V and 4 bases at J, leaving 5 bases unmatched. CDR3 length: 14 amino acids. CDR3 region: CASSIGTGPTEAFF. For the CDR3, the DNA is TGTGCCAGCAGCATCGGGACAGGGCCCACTGAAGCTTTCTTT.

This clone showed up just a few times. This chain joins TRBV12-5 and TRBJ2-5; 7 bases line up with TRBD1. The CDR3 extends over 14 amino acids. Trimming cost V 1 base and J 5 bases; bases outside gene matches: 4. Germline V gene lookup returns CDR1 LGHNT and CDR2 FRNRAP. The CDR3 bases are TGTGCTAGTGGTTTGGACAGGGGCGGGGAGACCCAGTACTTC. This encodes CASGLDRGGETQYF.

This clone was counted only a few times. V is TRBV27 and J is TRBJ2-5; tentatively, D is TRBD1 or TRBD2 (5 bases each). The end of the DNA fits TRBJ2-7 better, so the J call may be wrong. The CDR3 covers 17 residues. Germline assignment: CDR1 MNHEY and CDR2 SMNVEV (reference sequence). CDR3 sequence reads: CASSPSIVGVGGYEQYF. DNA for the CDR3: TGTGCCAGCAGTCCGTCCATCGTGGGGGTGGGTGGGTACGAGCAGTACTTC.

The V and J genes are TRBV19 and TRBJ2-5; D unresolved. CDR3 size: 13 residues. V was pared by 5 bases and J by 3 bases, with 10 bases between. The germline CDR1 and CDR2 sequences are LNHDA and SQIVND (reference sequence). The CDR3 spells CASSGQSKETQYF. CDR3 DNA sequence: TGTGCCAGTAGTGGGCAGTCAAAAGAGACCCAGTACTTC.

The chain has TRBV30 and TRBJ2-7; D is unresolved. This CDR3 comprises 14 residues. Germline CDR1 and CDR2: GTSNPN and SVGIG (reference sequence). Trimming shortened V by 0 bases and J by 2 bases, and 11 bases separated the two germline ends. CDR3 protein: CAWSVGRQTYEQYF. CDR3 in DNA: TGTGCCTGGAGTGTAGGCCGGCAAACCTACGAGCAGTACTTC.

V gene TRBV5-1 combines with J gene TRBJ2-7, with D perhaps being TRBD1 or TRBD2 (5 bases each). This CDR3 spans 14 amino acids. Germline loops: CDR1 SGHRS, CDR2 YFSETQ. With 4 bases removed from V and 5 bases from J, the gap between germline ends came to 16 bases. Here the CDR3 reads CASSEGPANDEQYF. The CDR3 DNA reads TGCGCCAGCAGCGAGGGACCCGCGAACGACGAGCAGTACTTC.

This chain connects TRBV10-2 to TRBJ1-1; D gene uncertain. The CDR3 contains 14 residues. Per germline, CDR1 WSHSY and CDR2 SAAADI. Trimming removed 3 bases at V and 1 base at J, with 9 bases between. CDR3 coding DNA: TGCGCCAGCAGTGATGCGGGGTGGAACACTGAAGCTTTCTTT. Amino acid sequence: CASSDAGWNTEAFF.